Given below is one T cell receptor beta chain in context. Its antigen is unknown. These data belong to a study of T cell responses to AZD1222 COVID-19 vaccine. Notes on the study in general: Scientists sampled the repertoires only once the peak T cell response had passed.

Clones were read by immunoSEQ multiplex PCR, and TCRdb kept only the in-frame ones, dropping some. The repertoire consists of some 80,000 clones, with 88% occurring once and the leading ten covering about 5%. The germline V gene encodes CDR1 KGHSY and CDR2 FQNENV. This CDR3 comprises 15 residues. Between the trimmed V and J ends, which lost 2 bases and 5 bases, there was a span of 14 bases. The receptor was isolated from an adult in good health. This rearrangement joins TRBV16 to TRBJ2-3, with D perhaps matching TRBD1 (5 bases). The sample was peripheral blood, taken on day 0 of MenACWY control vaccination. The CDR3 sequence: CASSQLGRVGDTQYF. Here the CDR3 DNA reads TGTGCCAGCAGCCAACTGGGGCGCGTTGGAGATACGCAGTATTTT. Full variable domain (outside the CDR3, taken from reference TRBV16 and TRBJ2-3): GEEVAQTPKHLVRGEGQKAKLYCAPIKGHSYVFWYQQVLKNEFKFLISFQNENVFDETGMPKERFSAKCLPNSPCSLEIQATKLEDSAVYFCASSQLGRVGDTQYFGPGTRLTVL.